The rows below give T cell receptor beta chains drawn from one sample of a study of T cell responses to AZD1222 COVID-19 vaccine. Profiled with immunoSEQ multiplex PCR; TCRdb holds only in-frame clones, not every one. The table records 100,000 to 150,000 clones, around 90% of them present only once. Sample: peripheral blood, taken on day 0 of AZD1222 vaccination. The receptor set was obtained from an adult in good health. CDR3s include the opening cysteine and the closing phenylalanine or tryptophan. The D gene is left open where the match is weak. Size tells how often a clone was seen (once, few, many) or the class of an expanded clone, and some rows leave it out.

V	size	J	D	DNA	CDR3
TRBV18	NA	TRBJ1-5	NA	TGTGCCAGCTCACCGGACGCTCCTTATCAGCCCCAGCATTTT	CASSPDAPYQPQHF
TRBV7-9	NA	TRBJ1-4	TRBD1	TGTGCCAGCAGCGTGGGACAGACACATAATGAAAAACTGTTTTTT	CASSVGQTHNEKLFF
TRBV24-1	NA	TRBJ2-7	NA	TGTGCCACCAGTGAAAGCCACGGGGGCGAAGAGCAGTACTTC	CATSESHGGEEQYF
TRBV3-1/TRBV3-2	NA	TRBJ1-1	TRBD1	TGTGCCAGCAGCCGCAGACAGGGAGTCATGAACACTGAAGCTTTCTTT	CASSRRQGVMNTEAFF
TRBV2	NA	TRBJ2-7	TRBD2	TGTGCCAGCAGCGAGGGACTAGCGGCCACCTACGAGCAGTACTTC	CASSEGLAATYEQYF
TRBV19	once	TRBJ1-5	NA	TGTGCCAGTAGTATCCCCGCCAGGGCGGGTCAGCCCCAGCATTTT	CASSIPARAGQPQHF
TRBV18	few	TRBJ1-5	NA	TGTGCCAGCTCACCAGGGTTCGGCGATCAGCCCCAGCATTTT	CASSPGFGDQPQHF
TRBV6-2/TRBV6-3	NA	TRBJ1-5	NA	TGTGCCAGCAGTTACTCGGGGGGTGGCCAGCCCCAGCATTTT	CASSYSGGGQPQHF
TRBV7-2	NA	TRBJ2-3	NA	TGTGCCAGCAGCTTAGCTGGGGCCGAGGATACGCAGTATTTT	CASSLAGAEDTQYF
TRBV9	once	TRBJ2-2	NA	TGTGCCAGCAGCCAAGACGGATTTAACACCGGGGAGCTGTTTTTT	CASSQDGFNTGELFF
TRBV5-4	NA	TRBJ1-2	NA	TGTGCCAGCAGCTGGGGACAATCTAACTATGGCTACACCTTC	CASSWGQSNYGYTF
TRBV6-5	few	TRBJ1-6	NA	TGTGCCAGCAGTTCTCTGAGGGGGGCCCCGGATTCACCCCTCCACTTT	CASSSLRGAPDSPLHF
TRBV6-2/TRBV6-3	NA	TRBJ2-7	NA	TGTGCCAGCAGTACCGGACAGAGAAGGATCGGATCCGAGCAGTACTTC	CASSTGQRRIGSEQYF
TRBV12-1	NA	TRBJ2-7	NA	TGTGCCAGCAGCTCCTCGGGACATCACCTTAGCACCTTCTACGAGCAGTACTTC	CASSSSGHHLSTFYEQYF
TRBV4-1	NA	TRBJ1-1	NA	TGCGCCAGCAGTCTAATCCAGGGAAACACTGAAGCTTTCTTT	CASSLIQGNTEAFF
TRBV28	NA	TRBJ2-2	NA	TGTGCCAGCAGTTTTCCAGGGGTCTACACCGGGGAGCTGTTTTTT	CASSFPGVYTGELFF
TRBV5-5	NA	TRBJ1-2	NA	TGTGCCAGCAGCTTGGGGTCAGGGAACTATGGCTACACCTTC	CASSLGSGNYGYTF
TRBV12-3/TRBV12-4	NA	TRBJ2-7	TRBD1	TGTGCCAGCGCCGGGACAGAATTTTCCGAGCAGTACTTC	CASAGTEFSEQYF
TRBV5-4	NA	TRBJ1-5	NA	TGTGCCAGCAGCCGTCGGGAGGGCAATCAGCCCCAGCATTTT	CASSRREGNQPQHF
TRBV6-4	NA	TRBJ1-2	NA	TGTGCCAGCAGTGAGGGAGGGTCCCCTAACTATGGCTACACCTTC	CASSEGGSPNYGYTF
TRBV6-5	once	TRBJ1-2	NA	TGTGCCAGCAGTTTTTACGGAGGGCAGGGGCTTGGCTACACCTTC	CASSFYGGQGLGYTF
TRBV10-3	NA	TRBJ2-5	TRBD1	TGTGCCATCAGGACCGGACAGGGGGGAGGGGAGACCCAGTACTTC	CAIRTGQGGGETQYF
TRBV20-1	NA	TRBJ1-5	NA	TGCAGTGCTAGTGAGGGGTCCGGGCGTCAGCCCCAGCATTTT	CSASEGSGRQPQHF
TRBV30	once	TRBJ1-4	NA	TGTGCCTGGAGTGGTCCCCGGGCACTTAATGAAAAACTGTTTTTT	CAWSGPRALNEKLFF
TRBV6-5	NA	TRBJ2-7	NA	TGTGCCAGCGGGTTCTACGAGCAGTACTTC	CASGFYEQYF
TRBV3-1/TRBV3-2	NA	TRBJ1-2	NA	TGTGCCAGCAGCCAAGCTGGGGTCCGGTATGGCTACACCTTC	CASSQAGVRYGYTF
TRBV5-4	once	TRBJ1-5	TRBD1	TGTGCCAGCAGCTTGTGGGACAGCCACGGGCCCCAGCATTTT	CASSLWDSHGPQHF
TRBV9	NA	TRBJ1-6	NA	TGTGCCAGCAGCGTAGAATCGGGGAATAATTCACCCCTCCACTTT	CASSVESGNNSPLHF
TRBV28	NA	TRBJ2-7	NA	TGTGCCAGCAGTTTTTGGCAGGGCCCTTCCTACGAGCAGTACTTC	CASSFWQGPSYEQYF
TRBV7-2	NA	TRBJ2-1	NA	TGTGCCAGCGGTCGTGGATCCAATGAGCAGTTCTTC	CASGRGSNEQFF
TRBV5-5	NA	TRBJ2-5	NA	TGTGCCAGCAGCCGGGGCGGGGCGAGGGAGACCCAGTACTTC	CASSRGGARETQYF
TRBV19	NA	TRBJ2-1	NA	TGTGCCAGTAATGAGGGCCTATTAAACAATGAGCAGTTCTTC	CASNEGLLNNEQFF
TRBV3-1/TRBV3-2	NA	TRBJ1-4	NA	TGTGCCAGCAGCTCCTCAGGGACTCCTAACGAAAAACTGTTTTTT	CASSSSGTPNEKLFF
TRBV23-1	once	TRBJ2-7	TRBD1	TGCGCCAGCAGTCAATCGGACAGGTCTAGCTCCTACGAGCAGTACTTC	CASSQSDRSSSYEQYF